The clone carrying this T cell receptor (beta chain) was counted between two and nine times. Antigen: not known. The bulk TCR libraries were made with methods described before and with listed TCR primers. MiXCR, run by TCRdb on the PCR reads, gives a single entry per CDR3 protein. The sample yields about 510,000 distinct CDR3 sequences, about a fifth seen once. The data were obtained in a study of molecular identifiers for immune sequencing clone quantification. Looking at the study overall: In replicates, RNA from about 21,000 or 97,000 naive CD8 cells was split five ways, four sequenced.

Sorted cells numbering 20,000 to 1,000,000, with 10%, 30% or 50% RNA, yielded the naive CD8 libraries. The CDR3 spans 13 residues. Per germline, CDR1 DFQATT and CDR2 SNEGSKA (reference sequence). Trimming pared 1 base from V and 2 bases from J, leaving 8 bases between. General study points: Clone sizes could be underestimated for highly expanded clones when identical TCR molecules share a barcode.

The chain uses TRBV20-1 and TRBJ1-1, with D uncertain. The origin of this receptor is a human donor in good health. Some libraries in this study had Jurkat cell RNA spiked in. The specimen sequenced was naive CD8+ T cells from blood, with Jurkat cell RNA spiked in. The subset here: FACS-sorted CD8+CD4-CCR7+CD45RA+ naive T cells. The CDR3 sequence: CSARGQRNTEAFF. CDR3 DNA sequence: TGCAGTGCTAGAGGGCAGCGCAACACTGAAGCTTTCTTT.